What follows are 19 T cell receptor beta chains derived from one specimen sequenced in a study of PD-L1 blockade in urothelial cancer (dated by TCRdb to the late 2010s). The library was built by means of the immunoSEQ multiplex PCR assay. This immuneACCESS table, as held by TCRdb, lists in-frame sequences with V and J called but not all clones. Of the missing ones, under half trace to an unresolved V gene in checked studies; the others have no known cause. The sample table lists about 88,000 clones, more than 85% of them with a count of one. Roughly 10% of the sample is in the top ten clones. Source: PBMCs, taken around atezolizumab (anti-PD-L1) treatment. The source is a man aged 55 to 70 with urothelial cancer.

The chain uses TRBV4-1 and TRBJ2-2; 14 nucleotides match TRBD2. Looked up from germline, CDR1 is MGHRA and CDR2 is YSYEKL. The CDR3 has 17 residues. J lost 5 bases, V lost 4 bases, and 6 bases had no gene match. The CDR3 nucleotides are TGCGCCAGCAGCCGGGGACTAGCGGGAGTTGGTACCGGGGAGCTGTTTTTT. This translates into CASSRGLAGVGTGELFF.

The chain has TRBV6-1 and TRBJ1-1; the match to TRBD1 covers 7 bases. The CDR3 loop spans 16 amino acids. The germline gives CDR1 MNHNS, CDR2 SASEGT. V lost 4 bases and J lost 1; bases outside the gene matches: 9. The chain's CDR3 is CASSALRGRQNTEAFF. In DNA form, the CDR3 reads TGTGCCAGCAGTGCGTTAAGGGGGCGACAGAACACTGAAGCTTTCTTT.

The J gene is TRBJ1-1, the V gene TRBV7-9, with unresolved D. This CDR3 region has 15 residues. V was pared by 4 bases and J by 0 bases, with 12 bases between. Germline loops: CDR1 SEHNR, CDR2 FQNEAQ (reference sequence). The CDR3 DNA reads TGTGCCAGCAGCTCCCCTGAGACACTGAACACTGAAGCTTTCTTT. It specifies CASSSPETLNTEAFF.

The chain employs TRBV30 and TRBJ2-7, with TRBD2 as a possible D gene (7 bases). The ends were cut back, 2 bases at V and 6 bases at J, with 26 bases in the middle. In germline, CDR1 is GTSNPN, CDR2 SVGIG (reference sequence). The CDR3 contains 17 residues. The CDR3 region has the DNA TGTGCCTGGAGTCGAGCCCTTACTAGGGGGGGAGTTCGCGAGCAGTACTTC. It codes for CAWSRALTRGGVREQYF.

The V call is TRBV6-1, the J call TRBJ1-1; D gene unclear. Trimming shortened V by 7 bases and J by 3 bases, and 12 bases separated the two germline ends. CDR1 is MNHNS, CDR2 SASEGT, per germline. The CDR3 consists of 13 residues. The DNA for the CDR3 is TGTGCCAGCACTGCAGGTTGGGACACTGAAGCTTTCTTT. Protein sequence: CASTAGWDTEAFF.

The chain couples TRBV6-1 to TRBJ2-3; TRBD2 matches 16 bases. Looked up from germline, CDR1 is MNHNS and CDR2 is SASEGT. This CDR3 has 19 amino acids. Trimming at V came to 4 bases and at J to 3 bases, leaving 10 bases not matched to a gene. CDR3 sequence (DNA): TGTGCCAGCAGTGGGGGACTAGCGGGAGGGCCCGGTAGTACAGATACGCAGTATTTT. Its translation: CASSGGLAGGPGSTDTQYF.

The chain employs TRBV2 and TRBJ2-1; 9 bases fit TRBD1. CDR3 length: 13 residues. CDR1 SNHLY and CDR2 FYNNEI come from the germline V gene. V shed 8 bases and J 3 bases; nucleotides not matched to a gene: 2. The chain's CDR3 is CASGTGRYNEQFF. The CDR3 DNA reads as TGTGCCAGCGGGACAGGGCGCTACAATGAGCAGTTCTTC.

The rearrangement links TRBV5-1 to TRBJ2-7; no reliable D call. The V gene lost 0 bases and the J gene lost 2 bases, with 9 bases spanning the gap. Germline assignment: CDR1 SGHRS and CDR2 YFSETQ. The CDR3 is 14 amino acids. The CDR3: CASSLEAEAYEQYF. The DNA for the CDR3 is TGCGCCAGCAGCTTGGAGGCCGAGGCCTACGAGCAGTACTTC.

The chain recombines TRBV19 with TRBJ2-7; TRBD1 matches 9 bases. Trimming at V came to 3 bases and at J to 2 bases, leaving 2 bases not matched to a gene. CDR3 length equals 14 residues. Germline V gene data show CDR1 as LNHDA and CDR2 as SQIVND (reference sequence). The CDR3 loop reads CASSIGDRAYEQYF. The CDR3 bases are TGTGCCAGTAGTATTGGGGACAGGGCCTACGAGCAGTACTTC.

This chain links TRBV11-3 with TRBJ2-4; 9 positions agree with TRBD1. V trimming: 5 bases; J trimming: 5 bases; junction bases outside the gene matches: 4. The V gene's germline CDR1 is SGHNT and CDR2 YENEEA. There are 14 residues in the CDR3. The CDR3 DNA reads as TGTGCCAGCAGCGCGACAGGGGGACAAAACATTCAGTACTTC. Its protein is CASSATGGQNIQYF.

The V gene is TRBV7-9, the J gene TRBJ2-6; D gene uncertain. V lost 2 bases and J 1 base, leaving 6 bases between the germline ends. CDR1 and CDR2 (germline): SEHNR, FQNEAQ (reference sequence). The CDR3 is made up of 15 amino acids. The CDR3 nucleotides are TGTGCCAGCAGCTTAAGAGTTTCTGGGGCCAACGTCCTGACTTTC. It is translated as CASSLRVSGANVLTF.

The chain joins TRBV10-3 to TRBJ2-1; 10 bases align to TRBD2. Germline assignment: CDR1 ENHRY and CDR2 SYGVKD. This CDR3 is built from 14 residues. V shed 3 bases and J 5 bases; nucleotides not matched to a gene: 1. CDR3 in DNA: TGTGCCATCAGTGACGGACTAGCGGACAATGAGCAGTTCTTC. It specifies CAISDGLADNEQFF.

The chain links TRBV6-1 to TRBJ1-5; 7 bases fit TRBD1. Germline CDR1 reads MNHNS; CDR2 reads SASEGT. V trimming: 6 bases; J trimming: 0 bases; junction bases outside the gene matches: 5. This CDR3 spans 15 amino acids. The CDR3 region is CASSEGAYSNQPQHF. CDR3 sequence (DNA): TGTGCCAGCAGCGAGGGGGCTTATAGCAATCAGCCCCAGCATTTT.

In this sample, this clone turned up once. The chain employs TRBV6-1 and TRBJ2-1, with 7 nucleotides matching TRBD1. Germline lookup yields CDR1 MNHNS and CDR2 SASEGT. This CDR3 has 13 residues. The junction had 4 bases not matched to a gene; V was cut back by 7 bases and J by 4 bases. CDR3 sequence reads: CASTWGQYNEQFF. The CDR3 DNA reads TGTGCCAGCACGTGGGGACAGTACAATGAGCAGTTCTTC.

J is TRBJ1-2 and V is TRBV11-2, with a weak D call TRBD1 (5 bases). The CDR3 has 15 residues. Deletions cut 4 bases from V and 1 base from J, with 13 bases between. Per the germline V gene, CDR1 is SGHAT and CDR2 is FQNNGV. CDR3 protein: CASSYLQEINYGYTF. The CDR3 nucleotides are TGTGCCAGCAGCTACCTACAGGAAATTAACTATGGCTACACCTTC.

The CDR3 DNA sequence: TGTGCCAGCAGCTACCTAGCGGGGGATGTTAGAGATACGCAGTATTTT. Translated: CASSYLAGDVRDTQYF. The V and J genes are TRBV7-3 and TRBJ2-3, with 10 nucleotides matching TRBD2. The germline CDR1 and CDR2 sequences are SGHTA and FQGTGA. The CDR3 has 16 amino acids. The ends lost 4 bases at V and 5 bases at J; junction bases unmatched: 9.

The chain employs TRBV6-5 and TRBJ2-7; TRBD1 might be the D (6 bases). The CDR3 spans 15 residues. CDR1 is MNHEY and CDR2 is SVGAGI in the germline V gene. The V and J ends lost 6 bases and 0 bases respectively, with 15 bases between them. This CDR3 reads CASRETGQTSYEQYF. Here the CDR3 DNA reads TGTGCCAGCAGAGAGACTGGACAGACCTCCTACGAGCAGTACTTC.

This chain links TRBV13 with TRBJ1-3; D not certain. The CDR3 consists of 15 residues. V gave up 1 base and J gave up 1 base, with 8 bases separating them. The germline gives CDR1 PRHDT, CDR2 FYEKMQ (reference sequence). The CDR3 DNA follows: TGTGCCAGCAGCTTAGATCGGTTGTCTGGAAACACCATATATTTT. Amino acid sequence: CASSLDRLSGNTIYF.

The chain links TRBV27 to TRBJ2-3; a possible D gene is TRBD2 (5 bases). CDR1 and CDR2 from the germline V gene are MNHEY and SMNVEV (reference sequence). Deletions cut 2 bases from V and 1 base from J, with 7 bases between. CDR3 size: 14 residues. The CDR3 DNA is TGTGCCAGCAGTTTAAACGGGGGCACAGATACGCAGTATTTT. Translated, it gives CASSLNGGTDTQYF.